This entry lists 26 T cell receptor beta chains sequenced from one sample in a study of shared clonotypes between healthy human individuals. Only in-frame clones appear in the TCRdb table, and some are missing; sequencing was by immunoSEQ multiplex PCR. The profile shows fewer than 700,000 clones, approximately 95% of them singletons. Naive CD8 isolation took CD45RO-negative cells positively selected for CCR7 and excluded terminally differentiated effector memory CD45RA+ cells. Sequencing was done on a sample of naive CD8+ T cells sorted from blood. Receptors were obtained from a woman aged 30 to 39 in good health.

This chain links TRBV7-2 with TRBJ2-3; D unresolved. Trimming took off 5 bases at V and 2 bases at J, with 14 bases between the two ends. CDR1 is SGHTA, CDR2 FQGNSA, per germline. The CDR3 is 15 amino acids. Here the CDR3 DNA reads TGTGCCAGCAGCCTGGGCAGCTCCTACACAGATACGCAGTATTTT. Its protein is CASSLGSSYTDTQYF.

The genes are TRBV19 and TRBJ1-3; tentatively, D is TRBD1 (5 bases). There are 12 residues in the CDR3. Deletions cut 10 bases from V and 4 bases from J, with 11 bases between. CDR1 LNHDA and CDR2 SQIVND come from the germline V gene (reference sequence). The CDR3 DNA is TGTGCCATTAAGGGGCCAGGAAACACCATATATTTT. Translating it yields CAIKGPGNTIYF.

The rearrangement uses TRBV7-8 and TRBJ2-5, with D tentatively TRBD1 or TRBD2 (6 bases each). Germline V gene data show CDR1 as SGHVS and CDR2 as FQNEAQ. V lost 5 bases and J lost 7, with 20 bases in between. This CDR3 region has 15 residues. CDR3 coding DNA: TGTGCCAGCAGCCCCACGGCAGCGGAGGGGGGGACCCAGTACTTC. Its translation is CASSPTAAEGGTQYF.

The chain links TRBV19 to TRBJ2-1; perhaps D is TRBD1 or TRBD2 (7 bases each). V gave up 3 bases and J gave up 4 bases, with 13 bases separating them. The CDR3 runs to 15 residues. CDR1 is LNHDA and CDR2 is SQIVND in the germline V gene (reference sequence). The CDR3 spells CASSIDREGYNEQFF. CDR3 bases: TGTGCCAGTAGTATCGACAGGGAGGGGTACAATGAGCAGTTCTTC.

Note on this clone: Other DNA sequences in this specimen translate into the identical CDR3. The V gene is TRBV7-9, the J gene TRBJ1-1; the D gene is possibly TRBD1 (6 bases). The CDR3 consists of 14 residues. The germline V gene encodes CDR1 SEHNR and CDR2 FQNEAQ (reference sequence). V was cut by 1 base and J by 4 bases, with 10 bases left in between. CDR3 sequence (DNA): TGTGCCAGCAGCTTAGTTAGGGGGTTCACTGAAGCTTTCTTT. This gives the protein CASSLVRGFTEAFF.

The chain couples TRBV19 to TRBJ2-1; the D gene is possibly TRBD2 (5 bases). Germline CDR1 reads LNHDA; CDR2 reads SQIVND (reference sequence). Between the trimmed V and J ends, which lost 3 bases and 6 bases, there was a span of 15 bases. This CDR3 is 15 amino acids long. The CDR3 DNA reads TGTGCCAGTAGTATCGGAGGTGGTTCAGGCAATGAGCAGTTCTTC. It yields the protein CASSIGGGSGNEQFF.

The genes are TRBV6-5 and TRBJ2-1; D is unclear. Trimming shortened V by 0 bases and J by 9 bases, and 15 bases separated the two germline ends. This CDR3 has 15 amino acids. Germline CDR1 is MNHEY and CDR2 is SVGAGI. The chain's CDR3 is CASSYSTANSGEQFF. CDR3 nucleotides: TGTGCCAGCAGTTACTCGACTGCCAACTCCGGTGAGCAGTTCTTC.

CDR3 region: CASSLDASEQYF. The CDR3 DNA follows: TGTGCCAGCAGCTTAGACGCAAGCGAGCAGTACTTC. This chain uses TRBV7-9 with TRBJ2-7; D is ambiguous. Germline V gene sequence: CDR1 SEHNR, CDR2 FQNEAQ (reference sequence). With 1 base removed from V and 6 bases from J, the gap between germline ends came to 7 bases. CDR3 length: 12 amino acids.

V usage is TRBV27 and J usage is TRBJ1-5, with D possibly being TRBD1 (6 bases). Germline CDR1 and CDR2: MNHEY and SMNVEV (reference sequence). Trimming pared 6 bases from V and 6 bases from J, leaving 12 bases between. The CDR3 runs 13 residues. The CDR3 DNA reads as TGTGCCAGCAGAACAGGGTTGGGTCAGCCCCAGCATTTT. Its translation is CASRTGLGQPQHF.

The CDR3 loop reads CASSHPSQGARSNQPQHF. CDR3 nucleotide sequence: TGTGCCAGCAGCCACCCTAGTCAAGGGGCCCGAAGCAATCAGCCCCAGCATTTT. The J gene is TRBJ1-5, the V gene TRBV7-2; TRBD1 is a possible D gene (5 bases). This CDR3 comprises 18 residues. Trimming took 5 bases from V and 1 from J, leaving 21 bases between them. The germline V gene encodes CDR1 SGHTA and CDR2 FQGNSA.

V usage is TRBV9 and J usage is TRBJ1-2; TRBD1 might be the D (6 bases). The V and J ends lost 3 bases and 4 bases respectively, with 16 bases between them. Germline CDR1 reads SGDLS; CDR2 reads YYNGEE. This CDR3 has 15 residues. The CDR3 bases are TGTGCCAGCAGCGGCCGGGACATCGATGGCTATGGCTACACCTTC. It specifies CASSGRDIDGYGYTF. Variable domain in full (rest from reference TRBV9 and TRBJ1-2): DSGVTQTPKHLITATGQRVTLRCSPRSGDLSVYWYQQSLDQGLQFLIQYYNGEERAKGNILERFSAQQFPDLHSELNLSSLELGDSALYFCASSGRDIDGYGYTFGSGTRLTVV.

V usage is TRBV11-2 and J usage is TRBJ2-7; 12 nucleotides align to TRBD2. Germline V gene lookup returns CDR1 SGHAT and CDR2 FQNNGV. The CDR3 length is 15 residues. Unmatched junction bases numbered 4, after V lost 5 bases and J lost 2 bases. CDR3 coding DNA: TGTGCCAGCAGCCCACTAGCGGGAGGACCCTACGAGCAGTACTTC. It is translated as CASSPLAGGPYEQYF.

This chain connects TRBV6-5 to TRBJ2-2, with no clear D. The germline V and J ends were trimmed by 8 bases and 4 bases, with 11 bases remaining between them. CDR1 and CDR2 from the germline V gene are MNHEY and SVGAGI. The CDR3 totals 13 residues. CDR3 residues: CASGASRTGELFF. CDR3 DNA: TGTGCCAGCGGCGCCAGTCGCACCGGGGAGCTGTTTTTT.

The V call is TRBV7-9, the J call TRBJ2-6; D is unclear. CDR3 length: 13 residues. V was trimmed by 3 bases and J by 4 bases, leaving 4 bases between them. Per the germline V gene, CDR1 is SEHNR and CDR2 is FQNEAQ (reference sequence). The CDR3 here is CASSFPGANVLTF. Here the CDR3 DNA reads TGTGCCAGCAGCTTTCCGGGGGCCAACGTCCTGACTTTC.

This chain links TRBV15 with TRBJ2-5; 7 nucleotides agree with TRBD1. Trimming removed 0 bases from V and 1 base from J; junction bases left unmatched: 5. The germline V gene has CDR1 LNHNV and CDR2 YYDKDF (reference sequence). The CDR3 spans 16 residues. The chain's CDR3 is CATSREDRRLQETQYF. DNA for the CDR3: TGTGCCACCAGCAGAGAGGACAGGAGACTCCAAGAGACCCAGTACTTC.

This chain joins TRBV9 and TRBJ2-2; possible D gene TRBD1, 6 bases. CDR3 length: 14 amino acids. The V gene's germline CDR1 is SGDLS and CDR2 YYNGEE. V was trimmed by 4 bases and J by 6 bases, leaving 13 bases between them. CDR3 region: CASSYKQGSGELFF. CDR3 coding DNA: TGTGCCAGCAGCTATAAACAGGGATCCGGGGAGCTGTTTTTT. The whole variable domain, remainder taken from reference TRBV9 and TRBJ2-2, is DSGVTQTPKHLITATGQRVTLRCSPRSGDLSVYWYQQSLDQGLQFLIQYYNGEERAKGNILERFSAQQFPDLHSELNLSSLELGDSALYFCASSYKQGSGELFFGEGSRLTVL.

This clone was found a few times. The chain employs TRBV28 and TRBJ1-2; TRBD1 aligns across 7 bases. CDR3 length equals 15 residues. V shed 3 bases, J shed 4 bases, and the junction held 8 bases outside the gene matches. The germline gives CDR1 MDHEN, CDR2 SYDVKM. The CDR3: CASSFSGTVFYGYTF. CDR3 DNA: TGTGCCAGCAGTTTTTCCGGGACAGTATTCTATGGCTACACCTTC.

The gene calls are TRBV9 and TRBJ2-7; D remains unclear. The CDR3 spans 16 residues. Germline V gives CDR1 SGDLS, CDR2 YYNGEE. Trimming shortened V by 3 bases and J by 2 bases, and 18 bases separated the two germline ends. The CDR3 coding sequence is TGTGCCAGCAGCGCACATGACTCCGACTTAACCTACGAGCAGTACTTC. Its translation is CASSAHDSDLTYEQYF.

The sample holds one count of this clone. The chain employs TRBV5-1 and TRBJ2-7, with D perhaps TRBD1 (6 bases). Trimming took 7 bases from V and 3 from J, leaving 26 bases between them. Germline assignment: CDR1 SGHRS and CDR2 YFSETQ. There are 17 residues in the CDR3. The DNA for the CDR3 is TGCGCCAGCTCAGGGGTGGGTCAAGGCTCCCAAATCTACGAGCAGTACTTC. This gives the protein CASSGVGQGSQIYEQYF. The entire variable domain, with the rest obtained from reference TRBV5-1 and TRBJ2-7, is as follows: KAGVTQTPRYLIKTRGQQVTLSCSPISGHRSVSWYQQTPGQGLQFLFEYFSETQRNKGNFPGRFSGRQFSNSRSEMNVSTLELGDSALYLCASSGVGQGSQIYEQYFGPGTRLTVT.

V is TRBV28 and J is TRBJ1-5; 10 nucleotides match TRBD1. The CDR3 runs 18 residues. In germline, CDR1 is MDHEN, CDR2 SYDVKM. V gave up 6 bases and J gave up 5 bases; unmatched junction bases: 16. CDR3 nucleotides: TGTGCCAGCAGAACCTTAGCCCCGAGACAGGGGGCATATCAGCCCCAGCATTTT. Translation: CASRTLAPRQGAYQPQHF.

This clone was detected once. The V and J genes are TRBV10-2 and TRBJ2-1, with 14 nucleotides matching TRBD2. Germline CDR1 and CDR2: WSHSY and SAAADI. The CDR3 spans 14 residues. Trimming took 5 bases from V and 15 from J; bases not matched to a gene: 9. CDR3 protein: CASSLGTSGRYWFF. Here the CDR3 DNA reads TGCGCCAGCAGTCTAGGGACTAGCGGGAGATATTGGTTCTTC.

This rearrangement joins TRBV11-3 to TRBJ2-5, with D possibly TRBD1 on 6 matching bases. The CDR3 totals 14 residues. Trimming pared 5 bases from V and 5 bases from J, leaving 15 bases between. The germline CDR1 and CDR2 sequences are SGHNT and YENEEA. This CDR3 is CASSAEGTHETQYF. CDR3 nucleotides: TGTGCCAGCAGCGCAGAAGGGACACACGAGACCCAGTACTTC.

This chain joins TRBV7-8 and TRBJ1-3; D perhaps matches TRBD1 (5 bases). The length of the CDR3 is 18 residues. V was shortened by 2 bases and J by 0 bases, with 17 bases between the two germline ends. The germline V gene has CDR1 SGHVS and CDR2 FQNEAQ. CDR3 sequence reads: CASSLSAAGDLSGNTIYF. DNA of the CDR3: TGTGCCAGCAGCTTATCGGCCGCCGGGGACCTCTCTGGAAACACCATATATTTT.

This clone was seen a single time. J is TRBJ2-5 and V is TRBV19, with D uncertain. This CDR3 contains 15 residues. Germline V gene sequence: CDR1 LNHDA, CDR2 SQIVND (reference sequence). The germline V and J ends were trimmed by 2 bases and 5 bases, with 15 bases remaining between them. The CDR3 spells CASSISAFLSETQYF. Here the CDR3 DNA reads TGTGCCAGTAGTATATCAGCTTTCCTGTCTGAGACCCAGTACTTC. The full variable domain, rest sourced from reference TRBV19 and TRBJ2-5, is DGGITQSPKYLFRKEGQNVTLSCEQNLNHDAMYWYRQDPGQGLRLIYYSQIVNDFQKGDIAEGYSVSREKKESFPLTVTSAQKNPTAFYLCASSISAFLSETQYFGPGTRLLVL.

The chain's CDR3 is CASTHILNYGYTF. For the CDR3, the DNA is TGCGCCAGCACCCACATACTAAACTATGGCTACACCTTC. V is TRBV10-2 and J is TRBJ1-2; D unresolved. CDR3 size: 13 residues. Trimming cost V 7 bases and J 2 bases, with 11 bases left between them. Germline lookup yields CDR1 WSHSY and CDR2 SAAADI.

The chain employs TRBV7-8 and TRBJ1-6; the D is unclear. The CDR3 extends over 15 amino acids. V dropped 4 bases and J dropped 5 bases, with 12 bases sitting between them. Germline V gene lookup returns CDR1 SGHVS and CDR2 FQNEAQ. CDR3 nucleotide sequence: TGTGCCAGCAGCTCAACTGGACGAAATAATTCACCCCTCCACTTT. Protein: CASSSTGRNNSPLHF.